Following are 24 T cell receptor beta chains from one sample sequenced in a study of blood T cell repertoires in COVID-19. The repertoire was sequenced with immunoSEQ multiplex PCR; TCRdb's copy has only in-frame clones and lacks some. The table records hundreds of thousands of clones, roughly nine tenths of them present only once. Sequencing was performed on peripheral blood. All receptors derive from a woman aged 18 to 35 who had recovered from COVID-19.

Here the CDR3 DNA reads TGTGCCAGCAGCAGCCGGACTAAAGTTCCCTACGAGCAGTACTTC. Translated: CASSSRTKVPYEQYF. V and J are TRBV7-2 and TRBJ2-7; maybe TRBD2 (6 bases). Deletions cut 5 bases from V and 2 bases from J, with 16 bases between. The CDR3 sequence is 15 residues long. The germline V gene has CDR1 SGHTA and CDR2 FQGNSA.

The CDR3 region is CASVSAGFF. The CDR3 DNA reads TGCGCCAGCGTCTCGGCGGGATTTTTT. This chain joins TRBV23-1 and TRBJ1-4; D gene ambiguous. TRBV23-1 falls under the ORF class, with uncertain function. V was pared by 8 bases and J by 17 bases, with 12 bases between. This CDR3 is 9 amino acids long.

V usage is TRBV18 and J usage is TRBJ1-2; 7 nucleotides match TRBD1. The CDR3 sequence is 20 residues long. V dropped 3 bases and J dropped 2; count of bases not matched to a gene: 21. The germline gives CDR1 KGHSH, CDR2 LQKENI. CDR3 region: CASSPQTPGTVSLFNYGYTF. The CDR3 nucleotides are TGTGCCAGCTCACCTCAAACTCCCGGGACAGTGAGCCTTTTCAACTATGGCTACACCTTC.

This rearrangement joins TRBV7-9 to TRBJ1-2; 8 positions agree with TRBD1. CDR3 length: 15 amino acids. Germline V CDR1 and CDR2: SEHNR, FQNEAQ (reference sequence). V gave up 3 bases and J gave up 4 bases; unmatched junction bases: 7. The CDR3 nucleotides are TGTGCCAGCAGCTTTCAGGGGGCTGATGGCTATGGCTACACCTTC. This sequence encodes CASSFQGADGYGYTF.

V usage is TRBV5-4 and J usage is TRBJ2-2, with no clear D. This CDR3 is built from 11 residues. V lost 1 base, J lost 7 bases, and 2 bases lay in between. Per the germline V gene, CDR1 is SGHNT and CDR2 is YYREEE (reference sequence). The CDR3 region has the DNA TGTGCCAGCAGCTTGCACGGGGAGCTGTTTTTT. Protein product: CASSLHGELFF.

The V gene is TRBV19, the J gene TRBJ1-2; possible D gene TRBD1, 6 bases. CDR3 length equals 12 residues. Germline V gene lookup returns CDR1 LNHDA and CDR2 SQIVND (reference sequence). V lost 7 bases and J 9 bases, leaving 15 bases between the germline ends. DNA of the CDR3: TGTGCCAGTAACACCCTACAGGGAAGCTACACCTTC. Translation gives CASNTLQGSYTF.

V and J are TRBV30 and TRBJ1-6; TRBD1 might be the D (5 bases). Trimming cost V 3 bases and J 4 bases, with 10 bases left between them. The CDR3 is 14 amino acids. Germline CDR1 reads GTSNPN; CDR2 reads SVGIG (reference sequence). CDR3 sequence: CAWSDGGYNSPLHF. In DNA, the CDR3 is TGTGCCTGGAGCGACGGGGGGTATAATTCACCCCTCCACTTT.

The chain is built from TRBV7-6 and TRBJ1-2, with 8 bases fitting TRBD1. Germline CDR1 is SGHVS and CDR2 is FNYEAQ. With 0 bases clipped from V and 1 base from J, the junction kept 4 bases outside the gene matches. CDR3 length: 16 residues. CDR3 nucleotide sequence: TGTGCCAGCAGCTTAGCGTTTGGACAGGGTAACTATGGCTACACCTTC. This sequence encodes CASSLAFGQGNYGYTF.

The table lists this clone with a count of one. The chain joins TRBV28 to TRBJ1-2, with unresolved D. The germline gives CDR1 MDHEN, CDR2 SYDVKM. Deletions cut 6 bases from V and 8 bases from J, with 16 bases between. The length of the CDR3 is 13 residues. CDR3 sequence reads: CASSITAPRGYTF. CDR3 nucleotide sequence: TGTGCCAGCAGCATTACCGCCCCGCGAGGCTACACCTTC.

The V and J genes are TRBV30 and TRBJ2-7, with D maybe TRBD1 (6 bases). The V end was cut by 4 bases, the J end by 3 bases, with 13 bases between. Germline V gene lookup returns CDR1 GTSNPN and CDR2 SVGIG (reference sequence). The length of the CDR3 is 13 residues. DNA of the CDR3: TGTGCCTGGATCCCCGACAGGAGCTACGAGCAGTACTTC. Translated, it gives CAWIPDRSYEQYF. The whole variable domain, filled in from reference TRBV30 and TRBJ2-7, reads SQTIHQWPATLVQPVGSPLSLECTVEGTSNPNLYWYRQAAGRGLQLLFYSVGIGQISSEVPQNLSASRPQDRQFILSSKKLLLSDSGFYLCAWIPDRSYEQYFGPGTRLTVT.

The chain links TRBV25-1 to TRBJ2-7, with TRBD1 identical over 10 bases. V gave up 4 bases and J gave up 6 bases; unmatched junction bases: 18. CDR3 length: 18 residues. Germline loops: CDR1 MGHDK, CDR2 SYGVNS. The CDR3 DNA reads TGTGCCAGCAGTGCCTATAGGGACAGGGGAATAATAAGGTGCGAGCAGTACTTC. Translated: CASSAYRDRGIIRCEQYF.

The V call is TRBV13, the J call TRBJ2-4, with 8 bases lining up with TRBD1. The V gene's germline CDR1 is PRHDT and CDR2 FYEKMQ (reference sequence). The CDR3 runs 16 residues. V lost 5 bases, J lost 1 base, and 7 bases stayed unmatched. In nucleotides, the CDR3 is TGTGCCAGCAGCAACAGACAGGGGATGGCCAAAAACATTCAGTACTTC. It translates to CASSNRQGMAKNIQYF.

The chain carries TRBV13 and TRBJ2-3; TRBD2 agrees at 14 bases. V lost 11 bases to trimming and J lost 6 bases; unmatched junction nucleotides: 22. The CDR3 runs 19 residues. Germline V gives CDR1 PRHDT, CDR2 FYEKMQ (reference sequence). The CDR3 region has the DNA TGTGCCGTCAAAGGGGGACTAGCGGGAGAAGAAAGGGGGTTGGATACGCAGTATTTT. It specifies CAVKGGLAGEERGLDTQYF.

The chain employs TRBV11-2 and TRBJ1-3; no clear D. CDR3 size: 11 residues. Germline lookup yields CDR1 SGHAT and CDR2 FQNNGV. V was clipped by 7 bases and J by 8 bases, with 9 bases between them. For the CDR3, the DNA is TGTGCCAGCACCCGGGGAGACACCATATATTTT. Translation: CASTRGDTIYF.

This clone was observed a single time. CDR3 bases: TGTGCCAGCAGACGACAGGGGAGCACAGATACGCAGTATTTT. Its protein is CASRRQGSTDTQYF. This rearrangement joins TRBV6-5 to TRBJ2-3, with 8 bases lining up with TRBD1. The CDR3 has 14 residues. The V and J ends lost 6 bases and 0 bases, in that order; junction bases with no gene match: 2. Germline loops: CDR1 MNHEY, CDR2 SVGAGI.

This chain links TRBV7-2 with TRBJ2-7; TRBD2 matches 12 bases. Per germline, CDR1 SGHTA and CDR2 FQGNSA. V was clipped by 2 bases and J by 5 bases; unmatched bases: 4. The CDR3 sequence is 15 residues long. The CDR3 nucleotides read TGTGCCAGCAGCTTACTAGCGGGAGGGCCGCACGAGCAGTACTTC. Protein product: CASSLLAGGPHEQYF.

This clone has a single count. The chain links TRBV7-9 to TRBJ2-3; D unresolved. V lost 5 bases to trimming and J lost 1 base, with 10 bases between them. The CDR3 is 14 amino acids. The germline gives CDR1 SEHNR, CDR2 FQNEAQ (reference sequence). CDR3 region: CASSHAGRTDTQYF. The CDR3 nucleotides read TGTGCCAGCAGCCACGCTGGGCGCACAGATACGCAGTATTTT.

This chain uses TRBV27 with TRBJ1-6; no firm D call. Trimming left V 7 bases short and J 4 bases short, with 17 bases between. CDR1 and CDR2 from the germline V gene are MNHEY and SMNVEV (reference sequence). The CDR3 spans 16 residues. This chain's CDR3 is CASTYTGSSYNSPLHF. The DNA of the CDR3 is TGTGCCAGCACCTATACGGGGTCTTCATATAATTCACCCCTCCACTTT.

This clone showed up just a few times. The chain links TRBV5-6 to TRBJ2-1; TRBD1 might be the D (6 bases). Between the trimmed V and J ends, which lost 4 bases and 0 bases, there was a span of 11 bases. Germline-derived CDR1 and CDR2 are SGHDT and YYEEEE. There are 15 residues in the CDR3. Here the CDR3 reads CASSPTGSSYNEQFF. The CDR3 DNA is TGTGCCAGCAGCCCAACAGGGAGCTCCTACAATGAGCAGTTCTTC.

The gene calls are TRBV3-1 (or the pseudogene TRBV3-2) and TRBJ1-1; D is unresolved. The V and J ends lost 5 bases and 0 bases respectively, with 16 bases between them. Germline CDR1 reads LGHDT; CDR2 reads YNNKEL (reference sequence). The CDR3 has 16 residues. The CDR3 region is CASSNERDNMNTEAFF. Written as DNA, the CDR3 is TGTGCCAGCAGCAACGAGCGTGATAACATGAACACTGAAGCTTTCTTT.

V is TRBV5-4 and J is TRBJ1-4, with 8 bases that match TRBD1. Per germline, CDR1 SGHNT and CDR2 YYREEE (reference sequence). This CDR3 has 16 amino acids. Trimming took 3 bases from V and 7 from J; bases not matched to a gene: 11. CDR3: CASSSLTGVSAEKLFF. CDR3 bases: TGTGCCAGCAGCTCTCTGACAGGGGTCTCTGCTGAAAAACTGTTTTTT.

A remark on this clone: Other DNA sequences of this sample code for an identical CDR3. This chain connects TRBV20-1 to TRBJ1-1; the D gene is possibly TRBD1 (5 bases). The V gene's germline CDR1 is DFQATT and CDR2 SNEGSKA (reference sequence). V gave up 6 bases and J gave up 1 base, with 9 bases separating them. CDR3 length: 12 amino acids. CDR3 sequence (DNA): TGCAGTGCGAGTAGGGGGAACACTGAAGCTTTCTTT. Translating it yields CSASRGNTEAFF.

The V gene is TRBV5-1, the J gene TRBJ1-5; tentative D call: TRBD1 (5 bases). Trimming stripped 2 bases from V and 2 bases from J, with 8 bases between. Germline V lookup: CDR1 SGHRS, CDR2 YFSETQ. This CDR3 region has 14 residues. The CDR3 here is CASSFQGGNQPQHF. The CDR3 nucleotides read TGCGCCAGCAGCTTCCAGGGTGGCAATCAGCCCCAGCATTTT.

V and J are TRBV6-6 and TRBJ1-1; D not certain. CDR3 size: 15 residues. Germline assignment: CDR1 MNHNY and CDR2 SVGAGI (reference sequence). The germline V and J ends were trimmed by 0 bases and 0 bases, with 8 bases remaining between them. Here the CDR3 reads CASSYSEALNTEAFF. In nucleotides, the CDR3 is TGTGCCAGCAGTTACTCTGAGGCCCTGAACACTGAAGCTTTCTTT.